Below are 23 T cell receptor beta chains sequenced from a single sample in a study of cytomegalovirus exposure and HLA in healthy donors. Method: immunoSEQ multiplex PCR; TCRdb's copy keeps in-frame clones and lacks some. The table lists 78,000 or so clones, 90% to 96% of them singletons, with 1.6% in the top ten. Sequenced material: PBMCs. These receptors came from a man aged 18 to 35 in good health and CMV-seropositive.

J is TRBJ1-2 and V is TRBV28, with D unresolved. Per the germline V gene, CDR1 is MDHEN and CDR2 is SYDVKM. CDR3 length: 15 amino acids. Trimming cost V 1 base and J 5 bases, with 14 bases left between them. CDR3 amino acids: CASSLYTDWKYGYTF. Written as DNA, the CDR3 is TGTGCCAGCAGTTTATATACAGATTGGAAGTATGGCTACACCTTC.

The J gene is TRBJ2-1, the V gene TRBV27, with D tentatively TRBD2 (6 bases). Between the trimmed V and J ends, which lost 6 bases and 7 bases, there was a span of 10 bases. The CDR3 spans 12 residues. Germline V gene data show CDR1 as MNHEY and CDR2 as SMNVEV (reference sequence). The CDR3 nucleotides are TGTGCCAGCAGCGCTAGCGCTAATGAGCAGTTCTTC. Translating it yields CASSASANEQFF.

The CDR3 is CASSWRVSYSNQPQHF. In DNA form, the CDR3 reads TGTGCCAGCAGTTGGAGGGTTTCATATAGCAATCAGCCCCAGCATTTT. The rearrangement joins TRBV28 to TRBJ1-5; D is unresolved. Germline CDR1 and CDR2: MDHEN and SYDVKM. Deletions cut 4 bases from V and 0 bases from J, with 13 bases between. CDR3 size: 16 residues.

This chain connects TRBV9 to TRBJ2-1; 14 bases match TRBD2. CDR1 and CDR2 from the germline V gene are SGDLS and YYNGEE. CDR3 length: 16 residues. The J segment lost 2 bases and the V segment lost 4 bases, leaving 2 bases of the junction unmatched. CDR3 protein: CASSRLAGGTYNEQFF. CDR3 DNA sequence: TGTGCCAGCAGCCGACTAGCGGGAGGGACCTACAATGAGCAGTTCTTC.

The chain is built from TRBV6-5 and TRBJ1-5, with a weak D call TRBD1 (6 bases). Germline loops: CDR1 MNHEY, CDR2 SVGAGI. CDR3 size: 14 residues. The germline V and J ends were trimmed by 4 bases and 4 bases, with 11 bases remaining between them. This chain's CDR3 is CASSWGGGNQPQHF. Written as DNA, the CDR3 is TGTGCCAGCAGTTGGGGAGGGGGTAATCAGCCCCAGCATTTT.

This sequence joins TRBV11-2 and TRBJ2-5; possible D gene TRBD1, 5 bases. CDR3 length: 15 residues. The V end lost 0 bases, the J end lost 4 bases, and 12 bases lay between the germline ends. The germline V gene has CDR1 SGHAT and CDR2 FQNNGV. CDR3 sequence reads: CASSLEQGIGETQYF. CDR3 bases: TGTGCCAGCAGCTTAGAGCAGGGTATAGGAGAGACCCAGTACTTC.

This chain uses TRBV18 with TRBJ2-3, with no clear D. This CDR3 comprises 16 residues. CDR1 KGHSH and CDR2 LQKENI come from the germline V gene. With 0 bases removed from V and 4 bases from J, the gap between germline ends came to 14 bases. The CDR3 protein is CASSPPTFGLADTQYF. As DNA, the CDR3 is TGTGCCAGCTCACCACCGACATTTGGGCTCGCAGATACGCAGTATTTT.

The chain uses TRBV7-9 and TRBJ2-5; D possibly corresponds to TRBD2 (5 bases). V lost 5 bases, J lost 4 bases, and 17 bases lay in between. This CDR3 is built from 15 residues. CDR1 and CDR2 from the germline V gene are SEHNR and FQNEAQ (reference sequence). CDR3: CASSPRGLGGETQYF. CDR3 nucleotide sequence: TGTGCCAGCAGCCCTAGAGGACTGGGTGGAGAGACCCAGTACTTC.

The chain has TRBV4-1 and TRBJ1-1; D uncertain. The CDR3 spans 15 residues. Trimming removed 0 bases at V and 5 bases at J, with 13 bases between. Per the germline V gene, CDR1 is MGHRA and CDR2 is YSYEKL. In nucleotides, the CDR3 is TGCGCCAGCAGCCAAGATAACCGTCCGCGTACTGAAGCTTTCTTT. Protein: CASSQDNRPRTEAFF.

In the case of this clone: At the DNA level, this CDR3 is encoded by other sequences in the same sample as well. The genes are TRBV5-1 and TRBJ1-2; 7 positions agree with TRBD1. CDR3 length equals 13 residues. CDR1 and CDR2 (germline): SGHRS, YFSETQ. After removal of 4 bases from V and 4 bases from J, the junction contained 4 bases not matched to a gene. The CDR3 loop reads CASSPDRVYGYTF. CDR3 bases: TGCGCCAGCAGCCCTGACAGGGTCTATGGCTACACCTTC.

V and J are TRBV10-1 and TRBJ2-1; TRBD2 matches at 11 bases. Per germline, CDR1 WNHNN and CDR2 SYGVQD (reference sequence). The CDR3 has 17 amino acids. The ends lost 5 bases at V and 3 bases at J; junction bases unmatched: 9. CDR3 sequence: CASSQAEGLADYNEQFF. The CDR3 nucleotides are TGCGCCAGCAGTCAGGCGGAGGGACTAGCGGACTACAATGAGCAGTTCTTC.

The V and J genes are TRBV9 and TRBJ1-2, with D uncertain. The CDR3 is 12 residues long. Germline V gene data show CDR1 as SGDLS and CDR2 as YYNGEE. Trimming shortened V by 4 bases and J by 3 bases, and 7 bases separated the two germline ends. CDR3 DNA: TGTGCCAGCAGCAACCGGGACTATGGCTACACCTTC. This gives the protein CASSNRDYGYTF.

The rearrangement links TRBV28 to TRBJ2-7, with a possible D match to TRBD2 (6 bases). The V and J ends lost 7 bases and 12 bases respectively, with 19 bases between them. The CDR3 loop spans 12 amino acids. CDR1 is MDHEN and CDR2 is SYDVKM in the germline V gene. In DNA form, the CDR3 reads TGTGCCAGCATTACAAGCTCCGGGACTTCGTACTTC. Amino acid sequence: CASITSSGTSYF.

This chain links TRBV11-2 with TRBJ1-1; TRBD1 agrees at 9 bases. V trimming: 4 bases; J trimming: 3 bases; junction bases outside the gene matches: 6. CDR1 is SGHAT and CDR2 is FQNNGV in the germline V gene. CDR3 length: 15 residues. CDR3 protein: CASSSLTGGDTEAFF. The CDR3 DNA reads TGTGCCAGCAGCTCCCTGACAGGGGGGGACACTGAAGCTTTCTTT.

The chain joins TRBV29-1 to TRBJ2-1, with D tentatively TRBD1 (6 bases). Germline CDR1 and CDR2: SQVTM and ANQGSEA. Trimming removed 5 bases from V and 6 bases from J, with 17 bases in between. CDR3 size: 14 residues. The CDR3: CSVLPGHFLNEQFF. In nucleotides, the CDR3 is TGCAGCGTTTTACCGGGACACTTTCTCAATGAGCAGTTCTTC.

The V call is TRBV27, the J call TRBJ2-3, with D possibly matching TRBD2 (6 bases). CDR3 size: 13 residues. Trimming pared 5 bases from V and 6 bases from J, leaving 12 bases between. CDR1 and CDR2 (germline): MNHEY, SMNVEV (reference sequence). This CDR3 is CASSLREMDTQYF. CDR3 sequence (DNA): TGTGCCAGCAGTCTACGGGAGATGGATACGCAGTATTTT.

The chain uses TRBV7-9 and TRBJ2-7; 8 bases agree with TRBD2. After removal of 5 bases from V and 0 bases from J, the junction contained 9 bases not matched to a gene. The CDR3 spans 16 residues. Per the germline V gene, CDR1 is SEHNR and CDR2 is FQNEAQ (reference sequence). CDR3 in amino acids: CASSGYSGVSSYEQYF. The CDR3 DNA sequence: TGTGCCAGCAGCGGGTATAGCGGGGTTAGCTCCTACGAGCAGTACTTC.

The CDR3 region is CASSQEGAPGDEQFF. The CDR3 DNA sequence: TGCGCCAGCAGCCAAGAAGGGGCACCAGGGGATGAGCAGTTCTTC. V gene TRBV4-1 combines with J gene TRBJ2-1; a weak D match, TRBD1 (6 bases). Germline values: CDR1 MGHRA, CDR2 YSYEKL. The CDR3 is 15 residues long. The V end lost 0 bases, the J end lost 8 bases, and 14 bases lay between the germline ends.

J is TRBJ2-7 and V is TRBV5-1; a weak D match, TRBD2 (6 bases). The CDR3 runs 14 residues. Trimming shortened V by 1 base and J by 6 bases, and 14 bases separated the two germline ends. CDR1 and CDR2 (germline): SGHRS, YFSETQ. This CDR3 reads CASSLFSGDGEQYF. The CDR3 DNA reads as TGCGCCAGCAGCTTGTTTAGCGGTGACGGCGAGCAGTACTTC. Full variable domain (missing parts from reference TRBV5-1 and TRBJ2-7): KAGVTQTPRYLIKTRGQQVTLSCSPISGHRSVSWYQQTPGQGLQFLFEYFSETQRNKGNFPGRFSGRQFSNSRSEMNVSTLELGDSALYLCASSLFSGDGEQYFGPGTRLTVT.

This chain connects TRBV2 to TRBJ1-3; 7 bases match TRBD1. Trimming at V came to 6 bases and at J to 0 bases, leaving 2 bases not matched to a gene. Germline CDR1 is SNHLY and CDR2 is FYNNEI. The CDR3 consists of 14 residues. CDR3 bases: TGTGCCAGCAGCGGGACAGTCTCTGGAAACACCATATATTTT. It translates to CASSGTVSGNTIYF.

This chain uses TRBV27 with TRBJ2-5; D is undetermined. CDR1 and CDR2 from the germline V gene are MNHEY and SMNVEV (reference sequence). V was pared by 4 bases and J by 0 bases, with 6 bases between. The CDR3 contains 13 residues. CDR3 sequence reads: CASSSSYQETQYF. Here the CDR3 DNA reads TGTGCCAGCAGTTCCAGTTACCAAGAGACCCAGTACTTC.

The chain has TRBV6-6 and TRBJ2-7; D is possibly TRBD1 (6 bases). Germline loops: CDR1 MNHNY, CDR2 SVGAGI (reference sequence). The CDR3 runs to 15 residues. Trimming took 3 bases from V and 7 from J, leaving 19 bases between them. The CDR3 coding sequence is TGTGCCAGCAGTTATAGCCCGGGAAACGGACAGGAGCAGTACTTC. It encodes CASSYSPGNGQEQYF.

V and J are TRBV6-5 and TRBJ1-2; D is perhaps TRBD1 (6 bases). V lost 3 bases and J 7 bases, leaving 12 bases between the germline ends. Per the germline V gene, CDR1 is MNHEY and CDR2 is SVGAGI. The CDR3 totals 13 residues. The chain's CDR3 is CASSYTGTGGYTF. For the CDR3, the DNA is TGTGCCAGCAGTTATACAGGGACCGGTGGCTACACCTTC.